This TCR beta chain was identified during a study of blood T cell repertoires in COVID-19. Background on the study: The United States, Italy and Spain were the sources of the acute and convalescent COVID-19 samples.

Per the original data handling: Cell counts per sample came from amplifying reference gene primers. TCRdb's table, derived via immunoSEQ multiplex PCR, lists solely in-frame clones and lacks some. The V and J calls and clone size are taken from that table; D and trimming were inferred from the DNA. Among 140,000 to 150,000 clones listed, under 90% were seen once. From germline, CDR1 is SGDLS and CDR2 YYNGEE. There are 15 residues in the CDR3. V was clipped by 2 bases and J by 7 bases; unmatched bases: 6. The material sequenced was peripheral blood. The source is a human donor in a cohort sampled during active COVID-19. This chain connects TRBV9 to TRBJ1-4, with 9 bases fitting TRBD1. Here the CDR3 DNA reads TGTGCCAGCAGCGTGGGACAGGGACTAAGTGAAAAACTGTTTTTT. Its protein product is CASSVGQGLSEKLFF.